One and the same sample provided the 14 T cell receptor beta chains below, sequenced in a study of OX40 agonist ivuxolimab in advanced cancers. Library construction relied on the immunoSEQ multiplex PCR assay. TCRdb carries this immuneACCESS record with in-frame sequences only. Its versions omit some clonotypes, under half of them owing to an unresolved V gene in the studies checked, with the rest unexplained. This sample gives approximately 66,000 clones in total; roughly 88% of them show up just once. The ten largest clones take up around 0.56% of the sample. Sequences were derived from CD4+ or CD8+ T cells sorted from blood, sampled in a trial of the OX40 agonist ivuxolimab. The receptors derive from an adult with an advanced solid tumor such as melanoma, head and neck, liver or kidney cancer.

The gene calls are TRBV18 and TRBJ1-2; the match to TRBD1 covers 7 bases. There are 15 residues in the CDR3. The germline V gene has CDR1 KGHSH and CDR2 LQKENI. V lost 0 bases and J lost 2; bases outside the gene matches: 3. The CDR3 protein is CASSPPEGANYGYTF. The CDR3 nucleotides read TGTGCCAGCTCACCACCGGAGGGGGCAAACTATGGCTACACCTTC.

The chain uses TRBV29-1 and TRBJ1-2; D gene ambiguous. This CDR3 is built from 12 residues. Trimming left V 0 bases short and J 8 bases short, with 10 bases between. CDR1 is SQVTM, CDR2 ANQGSEA, per germline. CDR3 in DNA: TGCAGCGTTGAAGATCCGACCCGCGGCTACACCTTC. Amino acid sequence: CSVEDPTRGYTF.

Here the CDR3 reads CASSFATKYNEQFF. In nucleotides, the CDR3 is TGTGCCAGCAGCTTCGCCACTAAATACAATGAGCAGTTCTTC. This chain links TRBV7-6 with TRBJ2-1, with unresolved D. This CDR3 contains 14 residues. Trimming took off 3 bases at V and 4 bases at J, with 10 bases between the two ends. Germline lookup yields CDR1 SGHVS and CDR2 FNYEAQ.

The rearrangement joins TRBV6-1 to TRBJ2-1; 7 nucleotides align to TRBD1. V was pared by 4 bases and J by 10 bases, with 7 bases of the junction left unmatched. Germline V gene lookup returns CDR1 MNHNS and CDR2 SASEGT. This CDR3 comprises 13 residues. CDR3 sequence (DNA): TGTGCCAGCAGTGGAGAACAGGGGACGGAGCAGTTCTTC. Encoded protein: CASSGEQGTEQFF.

This clone was recorded only once. J is TRBJ1-6 and V is TRBV6-5, with a possible D match to TRBD1 (5 bases). Germline V gene data show CDR1 as MNHEY and CDR2 as SVGAGI. This CDR3 is built from 15 residues. V lost 2 bases, J lost 4 bases, and 9 bases lay in between. The CDR3 DNA sequence: TGTGCCAGCAGTTACGACAGCGTTTATAATTCACCCCTCCACTTT. Amino acids: CASSYDSVYNSPLHF.

This clone was picked up one time. The chain combines TRBV5-1 with TRBJ1-1; D is uncertain. Germline lookup yields CDR1 SGHRS and CDR2 YFSETQ. Trimming left V 0 bases short and J 3 bases short, with 12 bases between. The CDR3 runs to 15 residues. For the CDR3, the DNA is TGCGCCAGCAGCTTGGCGACGAACTGGGACACTGAAGCTTTCTTT. Protein product: CASSLATNWDTEAFF.

This chain connects TRBV15 to TRBJ1-6, with D hard to call. This CDR3 has 14 residues. The germline V and J ends were trimmed by 1 base and 10 bases, with 11 bases remaining between them. CDR1 is LNHNV, CDR2 YYDKDF, per germline (reference sequence). CDR3 loop: CATSRVTVGSPLHF. For the CDR3, the DNA is TGTGCCACCAGCAGAGTAACAGTTGGGTCACCCCTCCACTTT.

V is TRBV7-9 and J is TRBJ2-7, with no clear D. The CDR3 totals 14 residues. Germline V lookup: CDR1 SEHNR, CDR2 FQNEAQ (reference sequence). V lost 5 bases and J 0 bases, leaving 11 bases between the germline ends. CDR3 sequence (DNA): TGTGCCAGCAGCCCCGGCCTTAGCTCCTACGAGCAGTACTTC. Its protein is CASSPGLSSYEQYF.

The chain couples TRBV4-1 to TRBJ2-1; a possible D gene is TRBD1 (7 bases). The ends were cut back, 0 bases at V and 7 bases at J, with 22 bases in the middle. The CDR3 loop spans 18 amino acids. Germline CDR1 MGHRA, CDR2 YSYEKL. DNA for the CDR3: TGCGCCAGCAGCCAAGACTTTCAGGGGGGTAGTCAAATGAATGAGCAGTTCTTC. This encodes CASSQDFQGGSQMNEQFF.

The J gene is TRBJ1-1, the V gene TRBV6-6, with 8 bases matching TRBD1. The CDR3 totals 14 residues. Trimming cost V 4 bases and J 11 bases; bases outside gene matches: 12. The germline V gene encodes CDR1 MNHNY and CDR2 SVGAGI (reference sequence). The CDR3 region has the DNA TGTGCCAGCAGTTCCCAGGGGGCGGGGAGCGGGGCTTTCTTT. Its translation: CASSSQGAGSGAFF.

The chain joins TRBV28 to TRBJ1-2, with TRBD1 identical over 10 bases. Looked up from germline, CDR1 is MDHEN and CDR2 is SYDVKM. J lost 8 bases, V lost 6 bases, and 9 bases had no gene match. There are 14 residues in the CDR3. This CDR3 is CASSTVGDRGGYTF. In DNA, the CDR3 is TGTGCCAGCAGCACCGTCGGGGACAGGGGAGGCTACACCTTC.

The chain joins TRBV4-2 to TRBJ2-3; TRBD2 matches 10 bases. The ends lost 4 bases at V and 1 base at J; junction bases unmatched: 14. The length of the CDR3 is 19 residues. Per germline, CDR1 LGHNA and CDR2 YNFKEQ. The DNA of the CDR3 is TGTGCCAGCAGCCTAGCAACCTTAGGGACTAGCGTTGGCACAGATACGCAGTATTTT. Encoded protein: CASSLATLGTSVGTDTQYF.

The V gene is TRBV7-9, the J gene TRBJ1-3; 7 bases match TRBD1. CDR1 SEHNR and CDR2 FQNEAQ come from the germline V gene (reference sequence). Losses at the gene ends were 5 bases for V and 6 bases for J; bases not matched to a gene: 7. The CDR3 covers 14 residues. CDR3 sequence reads: CASSDGTAANTIYF. Here the CDR3 DNA reads TGTGCCAGCAGCGACGGGACAGCCGCAAACACCATATATTTT.

V is TRBV7-2 and J is TRBJ2-1; tentatively, D is TRBD1 or TRBD2 (6 bases each). The CDR3 consists of 15 residues. V lost 5 bases and J lost 2, with 13 bases in between. Germline CDR1 reads SGHTA; CDR2 reads FQGNSA. The CDR3 loop is CASSPSRGAYNEQFF. The CDR3, as DNA: TGTGCCAGCAGCCCATCGAGGGGGGCCTACAATGAGCAGTTCTTC.